This section outlines one TCR beta chain sequence together with its context. The data were obtained in a study of blood T cell repertoires in COVID-19. The protocol was immunoSEQ multiplex PCR, while the TCRdb copy is restricted to in-frame clones and leaves out a portion. The profile covers over 150,000 clones, with approximately 85% appearing a single time and 6% to 6.5% taken by the ten largest. V trimming: 5 bases; J trimming: 7 bases; junction bases outside the gene matches: 15. CDR3 size: 17 residues. CDR1 MDHEN and CDR2 SYDVKM come from the germline V gene. The gene calls are TRBV28 and TRBJ1-4; the match to TRBD1 covers 8 bases. Source material: PBMCs or T cells enriched from blood (not recorded which). This clonotype was obtained from a man between 40 and 49 years old who had recovered from COVID-19. The CDR3 protein is CASSPRTGFGFTEKLFF. Written as DNA, the CDR3 is TGTGCCAGCAGTCCACGGACAGGGTTCGGGTTTACTGAAAAACTGTTTTTT. The whole variable domain, filled in from reference TRBV28 and TRBJ1-4, reads DVKVTQSSRYLVKRTGEKVFLECVQDMDHENMFWYRQDPGLGLRLIYFSYDVKMKEKGDIPEGYSVSREKKERFSLILESASTNQTSMYLCASSPRTGFGFTEKLFFGSGTQLSVL.